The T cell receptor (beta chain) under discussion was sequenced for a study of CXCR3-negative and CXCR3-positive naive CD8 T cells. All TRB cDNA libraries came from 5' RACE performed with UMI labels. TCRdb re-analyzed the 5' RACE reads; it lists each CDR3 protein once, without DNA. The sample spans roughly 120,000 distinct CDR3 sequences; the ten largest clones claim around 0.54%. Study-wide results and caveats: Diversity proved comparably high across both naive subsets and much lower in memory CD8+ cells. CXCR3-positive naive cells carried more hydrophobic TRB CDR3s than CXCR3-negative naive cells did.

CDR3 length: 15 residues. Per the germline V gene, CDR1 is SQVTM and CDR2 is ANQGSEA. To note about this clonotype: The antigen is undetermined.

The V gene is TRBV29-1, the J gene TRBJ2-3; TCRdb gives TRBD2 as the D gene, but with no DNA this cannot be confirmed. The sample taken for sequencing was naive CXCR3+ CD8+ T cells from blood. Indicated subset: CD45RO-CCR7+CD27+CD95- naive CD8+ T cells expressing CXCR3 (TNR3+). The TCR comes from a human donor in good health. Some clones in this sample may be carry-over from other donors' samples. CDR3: CSVPPRESSTDTQYF.